These T cell receptor beta chains were read from a single sample in a study of blood T cells in healthy people across ages. TCRdb analysed the 5' RACE reads with MiXCR anew, one entry per CDR3 protein. The sample has 1,300,000 or so distinct CDR3 sequences, around 59% seen once. The sequencing sample was made of blood. The receptors were gathered from a man aged 18 to 29 in good health. Each CDR3 is given with its conserved first and last residue. Each record gives: clone size, V gene, CDR3 length, J gene, CDR3 protein. Not every row has a clone size; where given, it reads once, few, many or a size class.

>few|TRBV24-1|12|TRBJ2-5
CATSDPLETQYF
>few|TRBV4-3|14|TRBJ2-3
CASSQEGYWDTQYF
>once|TRBV20-1|13|TRBJ1-1
CSARSGESTEAFF
>NA|TRBV27|17|TRBJ1-4
CASSPIGQATTNEKLFF
>NA|TRBV5-1|13|TRBJ2-7
CASSWGTGNEQYF
>few|TRBV5-1|16|TRBJ2-1
CASSQGTGVGGNEQFF
>few|TRBV27|13|TRBJ2-3
CASSLQDRTMQYF
>NA|TRBV27|13|TRBJ2-2
CASQDWNTGELFF
>NA|TRBV11-2|13|TRBJ2-1
CASSLEVITEQFF
>few|TRBV9|14|TRBJ2-1
CASSVGDLGNEQFF
>many|TRBV27|13|TRBJ2-7
CASSPIQEYEQYF
>NA|TRBV10-3|15|TRBJ1-2
CAISAPRAPDYGYTF
>NA|TRBV7-9|16|TRBJ2-3
CASSSPPGQHTDTQYF
>NA|TRBV20-1|13|TRBJ2-7
CSAREQVSYEQYF
>NA|TRBV29-1|11|TRBJ1-3
CSGQDGYTIYF
>NA|TRBV4-2|16|TRBJ2-7
CASSQDLTRIVHEQYF
>NA|TRBV7-9|13|TRBJ2-1
CASSPRGSYEQFF
>NA|TRBV29-1|13|TRBJ1-2
CSVVGGVFGGYTF
>NA|TRBV20-1|13|TRBJ2-5
CSARGSGKETQYF
>once|TRBV29-1|13|TRBJ1-5
CSVEPDSNQPQHF
>few|TRBV15|16|TRBJ2-5
CATSRDQAGIQETQYF
>NA|TRBV7-9|15|TRBJ1-4
CASSPGGVANEKLFF
>NA|TRBV6-1|13|TRBJ1-1
CASSEPSGTEAFF
>NA|TRBV11-3|13|TRBJ2-5
CASSLTVRETQYF
>NA|TRBV4-2|15|TRBJ2-1
CASSQAARGHNEQFF
>NA|TRBV4-1|14|TRBJ1-5
CASSQQPGPQPQHF
>NA|TRBV11-2|16|TRBJ2-3
CASSLDRRQRTDTQYF
>few|TRBV29-1|16|TRBJ2-1
CSVEALAGGTYNEQFF
>many|TRBV20-1|17|TRBJ2-7
CSASGEGVSGSNYEQYF
>NA|TRBV29-1|15|TRBJ2-3
CSVEDFGLATDTQYF
>few|TRBV4-3|16|TRBJ2-1
CASSQANSGEGYEQFF
>NA|TRBV5-1|15|TRBJ1-1
CASSGDRRWDTEAFF
>NA|TRBV29-1|14|TRBJ2-7
CSVEEAGNWDEQYF
>NA|TRBV29-1|12|TRBJ2-4
CSVEDFGDIQYF
>NA|TRBV27|13|TRBJ2-7
CASRNRGAYEQYF
>NA|TRBV29-1|14|TRBJ2-7
CSVGSRAASYEQYF
>NA|TRBV18|14|TRBJ1-5
CASSPGSVERPQHF
>NA|TRBV6-1|17|NA
CASSEFGLAGGPYEQYF
>NA|TRBV20-1|14|TRBJ2-1
CSARDSRKVNEQFF
>NA|TRBV2|13|TRBJ2-1
CASPGTPWNEQFF
>few|TRBV7-9|15|TRBJ1-2
CASSSRDRVFDGYTF
>NA|TRBV6-1|14|TRBJ2-5
CASRDRNVQETQYF
>NA|TRBV4-3|13|TRBJ2-3
CASSQSGSDTQYF
>NA|TRBV20-1|12|TRBJ2-1
CSAKIYGGEQFF